One and the same sample provided the 13 T cell receptor beta chains below, sequenced in a study of cytomegalovirus exposure and HLA in healthy donors. Vbeta (60) and Jbeta (13) primers were used in the PCR. The data were produced by immunoSEQ multiplex PCR, yet TCRdb's version contains in-frame clones alone and is incomplete. Here the sample spans approximately 70,000 clones, around 81% being singletons. The sequenced material came from PBMCs. The receptors shown here come from a man in his fifties or sixties in good health and CMV-seronegative.

This chain links TRBV29-1 with TRBJ2-1; 8 bases fit TRBD2. V lost 8 bases to trimming and J lost 1 base; unmatched junction nucleotides: 4. The CDR3 totals 13 residues. In germline, CDR1 is SQVTM, CDR2 ANQGSEA. CDR3 nucleotides: TGCAGCATCTTAGCGGGGTCCTACAATGAGCAGTTCTTC. Its translation: CSILAGSYNEQFF.

The CDR3 sequence: CASSLRQGAWTEAFF. In nucleotides, the CDR3 is TGCGCCAGCAGCCTCCGACAGGGGGCGTGGACTGAAGCTTTCTTT. V usage is TRBV5-1 and J usage is TRBJ1-1, with TRBD1 matching 10 bases. With V trimmed by 4 bases and J by 5 bases, 8 bases remained unmatched. The CDR3 length is 15 residues. Germline V gene data show CDR1 as SGHRS and CDR2 as YFSETQ.

This chain connects TRBV5-1 to TRBJ2-2; unclear D gene. Looked up from germline, CDR1 is SGHRS and CDR2 is YFSETQ. Trimming stripped 2 bases from V and 2 bases from J, with 7 bases between. This CDR3 has 14 residues. The CDR3 region is CASSLLHNTGELFF. The CDR3 DNA reads TGCGCCAGCAGCTTACTACACAACACCGGGGAGCTGTTTTTT.

J is TRBJ2-1 and V is TRBV25-1; possibly TRBD2 for D (6 bases). Trimming cost V 4 bases and J 12 bases, with 19 bases left between them. The CDR3 length is 14 residues. Germline values: CDR1 MGHDK, CDR2 SYGVNS. CDR3 bases: TGTGCCAGCAGTGCCGACGGAGTCCTGGGGGGGCAGTTCTTC. Protein: CASSADGVLGGQFF.

CDR3 nucleotide sequence: TGTGCCAGTAGTATGGACTCCTTGGCCGGGACAGGGAGACTTCACGGGGAGACCCAGTACTTC. This gives the protein CASSMDSLAGTGRLHGETQYF. The chain is built from TRBV19 and TRBJ2-5; TRBD1 aligns across 9 bases. CDR3 length: 21 amino acids. CDR1 and CDR2 from the germline V gene are LNHDA and SQIVND (reference sequence). The ends lost 3 bases at V and 5 bases at J; junction bases unmatched: 25.

Regarding this clone: A read error may produce the germline difference seen at one junction end. V is TRBV7-9 and J is TRBJ2-3; no reliable D call. The CDR3 loop spans 12 amino acids. Germline V gene lookup returns CDR1 SEHNR and CDR2 FQNEAQ (reference sequence). CDR3 DNA: TGTTCCAGCAGTTCAGGAACAGATACGCAGTATTTT. Protein sequence: CSSSSGTDTQYF.

CDR3 region: CAWDRSARRGYTF. The CDR3, as DNA: TGTGCCTGGGACCGGTCAGCACGGCGGGGCTACACCTTC. This rearrangement joins TRBV30 to TRBJ1-2; D remains unclear. CDR3 length equals 13 residues. Trimming cost V 5 bases and J 8 bases, with 18 bases left between them. Per the germline V gene, CDR1 is GTSNPN and CDR2 is SVGIG (reference sequence).

The rearrangement uses TRBV5-1 and TRBJ1-6, with 9 bases that match TRBD1. The V and J ends lost 3 bases and 9 bases, in that order; junction bases with no gene match: 7. CDR1 is SGHRS and CDR2 is YFSETQ in the germline V gene. This CDR3 region has 15 residues. CDR3 loop: CASSSRTGDASPLHF. CDR3 coding DNA: TGCGCCAGCAGCTCCCGGACAGGGGATGCTTCACCCCTCCACTTT.

V usage is TRBV4-2 and J usage is TRBJ1-1; 7 bases are a match to TRBD1. The ends lost 1 base at V and 1 base at J; junction bases unmatched: 6. This CDR3 region has 16 residues. CDR1 is LGHNA and CDR2 is YNFKEQ in the germline V gene. DNA for the CDR3: TGTGCCAGCAGCCAAGGGGGCAGGACAGGGAACACTGAAGCTTTCTTT. It encodes CASSQGGRTGNTEAFF.

In this sample, this clone turned up once. The gene calls are TRBV5-8 and TRBJ2-5, with 10 nucleotides matching TRBD1. Germline assignment: CDR1 SGHTS and CDR2 YDEGEE. The CDR3 runs 16 residues. The junction had 4 bases not matched to a gene; V was cut back by 0 bases and J by 2 bases. For the CDR3, the DNA is TGTGCCAGCAGCTTGGTTTTGGGACAGGGGCAAGAGACCCAGTACTTC. It translates to CASSLVLGQGQETQYF.

The chain carries TRBV2 and TRBJ1-2, with D perhaps matching TRBD1 (5 bases). The CDR3 spans 14 residues. CDR1 and CDR2 from the germline V gene are SNHLY and FYNNEI. Deletions cut 4 bases from V and 8 bases from J, with 17 bases between. CDR3 region: CASSGGWDWVGYTF. The CDR3 nucleotides read TGTGCCAGCAGTGGGGGATGGGACTGGGTAGGCTACACCTTC.

This clone was found a few times. The J gene is TRBJ1-1, the V gene TRBV18; D remains unclear. The V gene's germline CDR1 is KGHSH and CDR2 LQKENI. Trimming took 4 bases from V and 1 from J, leaving 7 bases between them. The CDR3 spans 13 residues. The CDR3 spells CASSREWNTEAFF. The CDR3 DNA sequence: TGTGCCAGCTCACGCGAGTGGAACACTGAAGCTTTCTTT.

This chain joins TRBV5-1 and TRBJ1-2, with 7 bases lining up with TRBD1. V was clipped by 4 bases and J by 0 bases; unmatched bases: 6. Germline CDR1 is SGHRS and CDR2 is YFSETQ. This CDR3 has 15 residues. The CDR3 DNA reads as TGCGCCAGCAGCCAGGGACAGCGAGCTAACTATGGCTACACCTTC. It yields the protein CASSQGQRANYGYTF.